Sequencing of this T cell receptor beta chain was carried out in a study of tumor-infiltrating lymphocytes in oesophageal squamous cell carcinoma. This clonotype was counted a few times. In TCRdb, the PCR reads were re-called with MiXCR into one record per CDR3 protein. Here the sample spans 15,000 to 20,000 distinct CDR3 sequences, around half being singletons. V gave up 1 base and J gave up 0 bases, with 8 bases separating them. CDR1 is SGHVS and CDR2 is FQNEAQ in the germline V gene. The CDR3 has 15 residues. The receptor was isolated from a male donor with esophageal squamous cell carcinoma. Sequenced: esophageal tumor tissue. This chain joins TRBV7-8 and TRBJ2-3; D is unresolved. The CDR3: CASSLVTASTDTQYF. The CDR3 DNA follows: TGTGCCAGCAGCTTAGTTACAGCTAGCACAGATACGCAGTATTTT.